Shown below are 23 T cell receptor beta chains from a single sample sequenced in a study of cytomegalovirus exposure and HLA in healthy donors. This PCR relied on a set of 60 Vbeta primers and 13 Jbeta primers. Sequencing was performed with immunoSEQ multiplex PCR; in TCRdb, only in-frame clones are kept and a portion is missing. The sample carries about 120,000 clones, around 78% recorded once. Sequenced sample: PBMCs. The receptors here all came from a woman aged 40-49 years in good health and CMV-seronegative.

This clone was seen only once. The CDR3 DNA is TGTGCCAGCAGTGAGACAGGGAGCAATCAGCCCCAGCATTTT. It encodes CASSETGSNQPQHF. The chain links TRBV2 to TRBJ1-5; TRBD1 matches at 7 bases. Germline CDR1 is SNHLY and CDR2 is FYNNEI. J lost 1 base, V lost 3 bases, and 0 bases had no gene match. This CDR3 is 14 amino acids long.

The V call is TRBV5-1, the J call TRBJ2-1, with D unresolved. Germline V gene sequence: CDR1 SGHRS, CDR2 YFSETQ. CDR3 length: 12 residues. The V end was cut by 4 bases, the J end by 6 bases, with 8 bases between. The CDR3 region is CASSLTTNEQFF. The CDR3, as DNA: TGCGCCAGCAGCCTTACAACCAATGAGCAGTTCTTC.

This clone was found a few times. This chain links TRBV15 with TRBJ1-2, with a tentative D call TRBD1 (5 bases). Germline-derived CDR1 and CDR2 are LNHNV and YYDKDF (reference sequence). V lost 5 bases, J lost 14 bases, and 18 bases lay in between. The CDR3 loop spans 12 amino acids. CDR3 bases: TGTGCCACCAGCGGCAAGGGGAGGGGTCGAACCTTC. This gives the protein CATSGKGRGRTF.

The chain links TRBV2 to TRBJ2-2; 9 nucleotides agree with TRBD1. The length of the CDR3 is 16 residues. The V gene end was trimmed by 4 bases and the J gene end by 0 bases; junction bases not matched to a gene: 3. Germline CDR1 reads SNHLY; CDR2 reads FYNNEI. CDR3 protein: CASSVDRGANTGELFF. CDR3 coding DNA: TGTGCCAGCAGTGTGGACAGGGGCGCGAACACCGGGGAGCTGTTTTTT.

The V gene is TRBV19, the J gene TRBJ2-7; no firm D call. With 6 bases removed from V and 2 bases from J, the gap between germline ends came to 14 bases. This CDR3 is 14 amino acids long. Germline CDR1 LNHDA, CDR2 SQIVND (reference sequence). The CDR3 nucleotides read TGTGCCAGTAGCAAGATAGACACAGCCTACGAGCAGTACTTC. It encodes CASSKIDTAYEQYF.

CDR3: CASTSSGDTQYF. CDR3 bases: TGTGCCAGCACTTCTTCGGGAGATACGCAGTATTTT. The genes are TRBV27 and TRBJ2-3; D unclear. The CDR3 runs 12 residues. The V gene lost 7 bases and the J gene lost 5 bases, with 10 bases spanning the gap. Germline V lookup: CDR1 MNHEY, CDR2 SMNVEV (reference sequence).

In DNA, the CDR3 is TGCGCCAGCAGTGTTCACAGGGACTACGAGCAGTACTTC. Protein sequence: CASSVHRDYEQYF. The gene calls are TRBV10-2 and TRBJ2-7, with TRBD1 as a possible D gene (6 bases). This CDR3 spans 13 amino acids. Germline CDR1 reads WSHSY; CDR2 reads SAAADI. V dropped 4 bases and J dropped 3 bases, with 10 bases sitting between them.

The J gene is TRBJ2-1, the V gene TRBV4-3, with D perhaps TRBD2 (5 bases). This CDR3 contains 13 residues. The germline V gene encodes CDR1 LGHNA and CDR2 YSLEER. V lost 1 base, J lost 6 bases, and 7 bases lay in between. In DNA form, the CDR3 reads TGCGCCAGCAGCCAAGGACTAAGCAATGAGCAGTTCTTC. The encoded protein is CASSQGLSNEQFF.

This clone was seen only once. The chain links TRBV7-2 to TRBJ2-5, with 11 bases that match TRBD2. The DNA end is a closer match to TRBJ2-7, so the J assignment may be wrong. The germline CDR1 and CDR2 sequences are SGHTA and FQGNSA. The CDR3 extends over 16 amino acids. The DNA of the CDR3 is TGTGCCAGCAGCTCGACTAGCGGGACGATCCACTACGAGCAGTACTTC. Its translation: CASSSTSGTIHYEQYF.

This clone was seen only a few times. V usage is TRBV6-6 and J usage is TRBJ2-1; D remains ambiguous. V lost 2 bases to trimming and J lost 7 bases, with 12 bases between them. CDR3 length: 14 amino acids. CDR1 and CDR2 (germline): MNHNY, SVGAGI (reference sequence). CDR3 in amino acids: CASSYGLSVNEQFF. DNA of the CDR3: TGTGCCAGCAGTTACGGGCTATCCGTGAATGAGCAGTTCTTC.

This chain connects TRBV18 to TRBJ1-5; D gene ambiguous. Germline lookup yields CDR1 KGHSH and CDR2 LQKENI. The CDR3 covers 14 residues. The V gene lost 0 bases and the J gene lost 0 bases, with 3 bases spanning the gap. The CDR3 nucleotides are TGTGCCAGCTCACCACCCTATAGCAATCAGCCCCAGCATTTT. It yields the protein CASSPPYSNQPQHF.

Of note for this clone: The junction does not match germline at one end; this may be a read error. Additional DNA sequences in this sample encode the identical CDR3. The rearrangement links TRBV6-1 to TRBJ2-1, with 7 bases that match TRBD2. CDR3 length: 13 residues. Germline-derived CDR1 and CDR2 are MNHNS and SASEGT. DNA for the CDR3: TGTGCCAGCAGTGAAACGGGGGGAAATGAACAGTTCTTC. Protein: CASSETGGNEQFF.

The J gene is TRBJ1-6, the V gene TRBV6-5; the match to TRBD1 covers 8 bases. Germline loops: CDR1 MNHEY, CDR2 SVGAGI. This CDR3 comprises 15 residues. With 5 bases clipped from V and 6 bases from J, the junction kept 6 bases outside the gene matches. The CDR3 loop is CASSIQGAGNSPLHF. CDR3 nucleotide sequence: TGTGCCAGCAGTATCCAGGGGGCGGGTAATTCACCCCTCCACTTT.

The chain has TRBV7-9 and TRBJ2-1, with 11 positions matching TRBD2. J was trimmed by 5 bases and V by 0 bases; bases with no gene match: 12. The CDR3 has 19 residues. Germline CDR1 reads SEHNR; CDR2 reads FQNEAQ (reference sequence). The CDR3 spells CASSLAVSGRVLRDNEQFF. CDR3 DNA: TGTGCCAGCAGCTTAGCCGTTAGCGGGAGGGTATTGCGGGACAATGAGCAGTTCTTC.

In DNA form, the CDR3 reads TGTGCCATCAGTGAGGGTCGACTAGCGGGAGGGCTGGACGAGCAGTACTTC. It encodes CAISEGRLAGGLDEQYF. The chain is built from TRBV10-3 and TRBJ2-7, with 14 bases fitting TRBD2. This CDR3 is built from 17 residues. V lost 2 bases, J lost 5 bases, and 8 bases stayed unmatched. The germline V gene encodes CDR1 ENHRY and CDR2 SYGVKD.

The chain joins TRBV7-2 to TRBJ2-7; D is undetermined. The V end was cut by 2 bases, the J end by 6 bases, with 17 bases between. In germline, CDR1 is SGHTA, CDR2 FQGNSA. CDR3 length: 15 amino acids. The CDR3 nucleotides read TGTGCCAGCAGCTTAACTAACCCCCCTGTCGGCGAGCAGTACTTC. Its protein product is CASSLTNPPVGEQYF.

This clone was seen just once. This chain uses TRBV5-1 with TRBJ1-3, with no clear D. The germline V gene has CDR1 SGHRS and CDR2 YFSETQ. The V end lost 6 bases, the J end lost 0 bases, and 16 bases lay between the germline ends. The CDR3 has 16 residues. The DNA of the CDR3 is TGCGCCAGCACCCCGGGAGACTTAACCTCTGGAAACACCATATATTTT. Translating gives CASTPGDLTSGNTIYF.

This chain connects TRBV28 to TRBJ1-2; TRBD1 is a possible D gene (6 bases). The germline V gene has CDR1 MDHEN and CDR2 SYDVKM. V shed 11 bases and J shed 2 bases, with 15 bases lying between them. CDR3 length: 13 residues. The chain's CDR3 is CAGRSQGNYGYTF. CDR3 nucleotide sequence: TGTGCCGGCCGATCACAGGGAAACTATGGCTACACCTTC.

This chain uses TRBV6-6 with TRBJ2-7; possibly TRBD1 for D (6 bases). The CDR3 totals 13 residues. The V end was cut by 2 bases, the J end by 2 bases, with 7 bases between. CDR1 is MNHNY, CDR2 SVGAGI, per germline (reference sequence). CDR3 sequence: CASSYPGAYEQYF. In nucleotides, the CDR3 is TGTGCCAGCAGTTACCCAGGGGCCTACGAGCAGTACTTC.

The CDR3 protein is CASSLAGRNYEQYF. CDR3 bases: TGTGCCAGCAGTTTAGCTGGGAGGAACTACGAGCAGTACTTC. This chain links TRBV28 with TRBJ2-5; tentative D call: TRBD2 (6 bases). The end of the DNA is better explained by TRBJ2-7, so the J call may be wrong. The CDR3 sequence is 14 residues long. Germline loops: CDR1 MDHEN, CDR2 SYDVKM.

The chain has TRBV5-1 and TRBJ2-5; D perhaps matches TRBD1 (6 bases). The CDR3 spans 13 residues. V dropped 2 bases and J dropped 10 bases, with 15 bases sitting between them. CDR1 is SGHRS and CDR2 is YFSETQ in the germline V gene. CDR3 sequence (DNA): TGCGCCAGCAGCTTCTCCCGGGACACGGACCAGTACTTC. Protein product: CASSFSRDTDQYF.

The genes are TRBV25-1 and TRBJ2-1; 7 nucleotides match TRBD1. CDR3 size: 14 residues. CDR1 is MGHDK and CDR2 is SYGVNS in the germline V gene. Germline trimming cut 5 bases from V and 7 bases from J; bases unmatched to any gene: 8. DNA for the CDR3: TGTGCCAGCAGTAACAACAGGGGTTGGAATGAGCAGTTCTTC. Its translation: CASSNNRGWNEQFF.

In the case of this clone: Relative to the germline gene, one junction end is altered; a read error may explain this. The chain combines TRBV20-1 with TRBJ2-3; the D is unclear. The germline V gene encodes CDR1 DFQATT and CDR2 SNEGSKA (reference sequence). The CDR3 is 8 residues long. CDR3 in amino acids: CSARAPHF. The CDR3 DNA reads TGCAGTGCTAGAGCCCCTCATTTT.